This T cell receptor (beta chain) was recorded in a study of early T cells in non-severe SARS-CoV-2 infection. Overall study context: With bulk RNA from unsorted whole blood as input, sequencing yielded unpaired chains.

J lost 1 base, V lost 7 bases, and 5 bases had no gene match. Germline V CDR1 and CDR2: MDHEN, SYDVKM. The CDR3 spans 14 residues. Unique molecular identifiers were attached to individual cDNA molecules. Via MiXCR, TCRdb re-called the 5' RACE reads, giving one row per CDR3 protein. This repertoire shows tens of thousands of distinct CDR3 sequences, roughly 8.2% found once; its top ten account for roughly 4.2%. A few counts support this clonotype. Its specificity is unknown. Study outcomes and limitations: Anti-spike CD8 responses were favored by VDJdb matching, which missed private and CD4 specificities.

V usage is TRBV28 and J usage is TRBJ2-7, with 9 bases identical to TRBD1. Sequences were obtained from whole blood. This receptor was taken from an adult who was a healthcare worker with PCR-confirmed SARS-CoV-2 infection or an uninfected control (not recorded which). The CDR3 DNA reads TGTGCCAGCAAGCGACAGGGGGAATCCTACGAGCAGTACTTC. Translated, it gives CASKRQGESYEQYF.